The present entry profiles one TCR beta chain with its context. This specimen comes from a study of T cells in localized non-small cell lung cancer. Per germline, CDR1 SGDLS and CDR2 YYNGEE. The CDR3 extends over 15 amino acids. Deletions cut 4 bases from V and 2 bases from J, with 13 bases between. Some clones are missing from TCRdb's copy, which holds only in-frame ones; the method was immunoSEQ multiplex PCR. The sample holds around 90,000 clones, roughly 75% seen once. The origin of this receptor is a man aged 40 to 70 with stage II squamous cell lung carcinoma. V usage is TRBV9 and J usage is TRBJ2-1, with TRBD2 as a possible D gene (7 bases). Sequenced material: PBMCs, taken before any cancer treatment. In DNA form, the CDR3 reads TGTGCCAGCAGCACTCGGGGGGACACCTACAATGAGCAGTTCTTC. This gives the protein CASSTRGDTYNEQFF.